One and the same sample provided the 28 T cell receptor beta chains below, sequenced in a study of T cell repertoires and Cas9 in healthy adults. Sequencing was performed with immunoSEQ multiplex PCR; in TCRdb, only in-frame clones are kept and a portion is missing. The sample yields over 14,000 clones, nearly 90% seen once. Sequencing used Tregs (CD4+, CD25+, CD127-, CD137-, CD154-) from PBMCs; culture status not recorded. Every receptor here comes from a human donor in good health.

This chain uses TRBV6-6 with TRBJ1-2; no clear D. V dropped 2 bases and J dropped 4 bases, with 14 bases sitting between them. This CDR3 has 15 residues. CDR1 is MNHNY, CDR2 SVGAGI, per germline (reference sequence). CDR3 nucleotides: TGTGCCAGCAGTTACAAGGGCAGCGCGATCTATGGCTACACCTTC. Protein product: CASSYKGSAIYGYTF.

The V call is TRBV19, the J call TRBJ2-1; 10 bases are shared with TRBD2. The V gene's germline CDR1 is LNHDA and CDR2 SQIVND (reference sequence). CDR3 size: 15 residues. Trimming cost V 5 bases and J 9 bases; bases outside gene matches: 10. CDR3 in amino acids: CASSVLLAGVPEQFF. The CDR3 nucleotides read TGTGCCAGTAGTGTTCTTCTAGCGGGAGTCCCTGAGCAGTTCTTC.

The chain combines TRBV11-2 with TRBJ1-1; D not certain. V was trimmed by 3 bases and J by 1 base, leaving 12 bases between them. This CDR3 contains 15 residues. Germline values: CDR1 SGHAT, CDR2 FQNNGV. CDR3 amino acids: CASSFRARQNTEAFF. Written as DNA, the CDR3 is TGTGCCAGCAGCTTTAGGGCGCGGCAGAACACTGAAGCTTTCTTT.

The rearrangement uses TRBV5-1 and TRBJ1-1; TRBD1 agrees at 7 bases. V lost 5 bases to trimming and J lost 3 bases; unmatched junction nucleotides: 7. CDR1 is SGHRS, CDR2 YFSETQ, per germline. This CDR3 has 14 amino acids. In DNA, the CDR3 is TGCGCCAGCAGTCCGACAGGGACTTACACTGAAGCTTTCTTT. The encoded protein is CASSPTGTYTEAFF.

CDR3 DNA sequence: TGTGCCAGCAGCTTGGGGGCGGATGAGCAGTTCTTC. Amino acid sequence: CASSLGADEQFF. This sequence joins TRBV5-4 and TRBJ2-1; D ambiguous. Trimming removed 0 bases at V and 8 bases at J, with 6 bases between. The CDR3 runs 12 residues. The germline V gene encodes CDR1 SGHNT and CDR2 YYREEE (reference sequence).

This sequence joins TRBV4-3 and TRBJ2-1, with a tentative D call TRBD2 (5 bases). From germline, CDR1 is LGHNA and CDR2 YSLEER. The germline V and J ends were trimmed by 1 base and 5 bases, with 9 bases remaining between them. The CDR3 length is 14 residues. The CDR3 region has the DNA TGCGCCAGCAGCCAAGTAGCGAGGAACAATGAGCAGTTCTTC. Its protein product is CASSQVARNNEQFF.

This clone was detected only a few times. The chain has TRBV4-1 and TRBJ2-7, with D tentatively TRBD2 (6 bases). Looked up from germline, CDR1 is MGHRA and CDR2 is YSYEKL. The CDR3 length is 15 residues. The V end lost 2 bases, the J end lost 1 base, and 12 bases lay between the germline ends. CDR3 coding DNA: TGCGCCAGCAGCCAAAGGAGGGGTCAGTCCTACGAGCAGTACGTC. This sequence encodes CASSQRRGQSYEQYV.

The chain combines TRBV18 with TRBJ1-6; tentative D call: TRBD1 (6 bases). V lost 3 bases and J lost 14, with 11 bases in between. CDR3 length: 12 amino acids. CDR1 is KGHSH, CDR2 LQKENI, per germline. CDR3 DNA: TGTGCCAGCTCACCCAATGAGGGGGCCCTCCACTTT. This gives the protein CASSPNEGALHF.

V is TRBV11-3 and J is TRBJ1-6; the match to TRBD1 covers 9 bases. The CDR3 covers 14 residues. The J segment lost 8 bases and the V segment lost 4 bases, leaving 3 bases of the junction unmatched. Germline V CDR1 and CDR2: SGHNT, YENEEA. This CDR3 is CASSSGTGYSPLHF. The CDR3, as DNA: TGTGCCAGCAGCTCCGGGACAGGGTATTCACCCCTCCACTTT.

The J gene is TRBJ1-3, the V gene TRBV9; no reliable D call. Germline V lookup: CDR1 SGDLS, CDR2 YYNGEE. The CDR3 totals 12 residues. Between the trimmed V and J ends, which lost 0 bases and 4 bases, there was a span of 2 bases. CDR3 in DNA: TGTGCCAGCAGCGTAGAAGGAAACACCATATATTTT. Its protein is CASSVEGNTIYF.

The chain is built from TRBV7-3 and TRBJ2-2; 9 bases line up with TRBD2. The trim removed 3 bases at V and 4 bases at J, leaving 6 bases unmatched. Per germline, CDR1 SGHTA and CDR2 FQGTGA. The CDR3 covers 16 residues. CDR3 in amino acids: CASSFKAGGSTGELFF. DNA for the CDR3: TGTGCCAGCAGCTTTAAAGCGGGGGGTTCCACCGGGGAGCTGTTTTTT.

The DNA for the CDR3 is TGTGCCAGCAGCACGGGACAGTTCGGGGAGCTGTTTTTT. Protein sequence: CASSTGQFGELFF. The gene calls are TRBV7-3 and TRBJ2-2; 7 bases map to TRBD1. Trimming removed 5 bases from V and 7 bases from J; junction bases left unmatched: 4. The CDR3 sequence is 13 residues long. Germline V gene lookup returns CDR1 SGHTA and CDR2 FQGTGA.

The gene calls are TRBV7-9 and TRBJ2-2; D not resolved. Germline CDR1 and CDR2: SEHNR and FQNEAQ (reference sequence). V lost 0 bases and J 1 base, leaving 12 bases between the germline ends. The CDR3 consists of 17 residues. The CDR3 spells CASSLAPSLRNTGELFF. The CDR3 DNA follows: TGTGCCAGCAGCTTAGCGCCGTCTCTTAGGAACACCGGGGAGCTGTTTTTT.

This chain uses TRBV29-1 with TRBJ1-2; 7 positions agree with TRBD1. The germline CDR1 and CDR2 sequences are SQVTM and ANQGSEA. With 7 bases clipped from V and 8 bases from J, the junction kept 10 bases outside the gene matches. This CDR3 contains 12 residues. Here the CDR3 reads CSAAEGAGGYTF. The CDR3, as DNA: TGCAGCGCCGCTGAGGGGGCTGGGGGCTACACCTTC.

This clone was seen just once. V is TRBV5-1 and J is TRBJ2-3, with D uncertain. Germline V gene lookup returns CDR1 SGHRS and CDR2 YFSETQ. The CDR3 is made up of 13 amino acids. The V gene lost 8 bases and the J gene lost 5 bases, with 15 bases spanning the gap. The CDR3 sequence is CASGFAAQDTQYF. The CDR3 nucleotides read TGCGCCAGTGGGTTCGCAGCCCAAGATACGCAGTATTTT.

The CDR3 DNA is TGTGCCAGCAGTAAACAGGGGAACACCGGGGAGCTGTTTTTT. As protein: CASSKQGNTGELFF. This chain uses TRBV6-1 with TRBJ2-2; D possibly corresponds to TRBD1 (6 bases). The CDR3 is 14 amino acids. Between the trimmed V and J ends, which lost 5 bases and 1 base, there was a span of 8 bases. Germline values: CDR1 MNHNS, CDR2 SASEGT.

The chain joins TRBV6-5 to TRBJ2-3; D assignment may be TRBD1 or TRBD2 (5 bases each). From germline, CDR1 is MNHEY and CDR2 SVGAGI. This CDR3 is 14 amino acids long. V was cut by 6 bases and J by 5 bases, with 15 bases left in between. The CDR3 DNA reads as TGTGCCAGCAGACTCGGGGCTGGGGGAGATACGCAGTATTTT. Encoded protein: CASRLGAGGDTQYF.

V and J are TRBV6-6 and TRBJ1-1, with D tentatively TRBD1 (6 bases). The V gene's germline CDR1 is MNHNY and CDR2 SVGAGI (reference sequence). Trimming left V 2 bases short and J 3 bases short, with 10 bases between. The CDR3 consists of 14 residues. CDR3 in amino acids: CASSYRGADTEAFF. The CDR3 nucleotides are TGTGCCAGCAGTTACCGGGGGGCGGACACTGAAGCTTTCTTT.

The chain joins TRBV9 to TRBJ2-5; no clear D gene. The CDR3 contains 12 residues. V was trimmed by 1 base and J by 2 bases, leaving 3 bases between them. CDR1 and CDR2 (germline): SGDLS, YYNGEE. The CDR3 region is CASSVRQETQYF. The CDR3 DNA reads as TGTGCCAGCAGCGTACGACAAGAGACCCAGTACTTC.

The rearrangement joins TRBV7-9 to TRBJ2-5, with TRBD2 as a possible D gene (7 bases). The end of the DNA is better explained by TRBJ2-7, so the J call may be wrong. The CDR3 consists of 14 residues. Germline V lookup: CDR1 SEHNR, CDR2 FQNEAQ (reference sequence). The CDR3 spells CASGKGGKTYEQYF. CDR3 in DNA: TGTGCCAGCGGGAAGGGGGGGAAGACCTACGAGCAGTACTTC.

This clone was picked up one time. The sample carries other DNA sequences with the same CDR3. The V gene is TRBV7-3, the J gene TRBJ2-1, with a tentative D call TRBD2 (5 bases). The V end was cut by 1 base, the J end by 0 bases, with 16 bases between. The CDR3 is 18 amino acids. Germline lookup yields CDR1 SGHTA and CDR2 FQGTGA. For the CDR3, the DNA is TGTGCCAGCAGCTTAATGGCTAGTGGGAGCGGCTCCTACAATGAGCAGTTCTTC. Translated, it gives CASSLMASGSGSYNEQFF.

This chain joins TRBV11-1 and TRBJ2-7, with unresolved D. The CDR3 sequence is 12 residues long. V was trimmed by 5 bases and J by 3 bases, leaving 8 bases between them. The germline V gene encodes CDR1 SGHAT and CDR2 FQDESV (reference sequence). CDR3 sequence: CASSPNLYEQYF. The CDR3 nucleotides read TGTGCCAGCAGCCCCAACCTCTACGAGCAGTACTTC. The whole variable domain, filled in from reference TRBV11-1 and TRBJ2-7, reads EAEVAQSPRYKITEKSQAVAFWCDPISGHATLYWYRQILGQGPELLVQFQDESVVDDSQLPKDRFSAERLKGVDSTLKIQPAELGDSAMYLCASSPNLYEQYFGPGTRLTVT.

This chain links TRBV10-3 with TRBJ2-1; 9 nucleotides line up with TRBD2. Germline-derived CDR1 and CDR2 are ENHRY and SYGVKD. V shed 7 bases and J 3 bases; nucleotides not matched to a gene: 7. This CDR3 has 15 amino acids. The chain's CDR3 is CAITRDSGGYNEQFF. The DNA for the CDR3 is TGTGCCATCACCCGGGATAGCGGGGGCTACAATGAGCAGTTCTTC.

The chain recombines TRBV5-1 with TRBJ2-5; TRBD2 is a possible D gene (6 bases). Deletions cut 5 bases from V and 0 bases from J, with 14 bases between. The CDR3 length is 15 residues. Looked up from germline, CDR1 is SGHRS and CDR2 is YFSETQ. The DNA for the CDR3 is TGCGCCAGCAGACCGGGAGTTAATTACCAAGAGACCCAGTACTTC. Residues: CASRPGVNYQETQYF.

This rearrangement joins TRBV15 to TRBJ2-4; 10 nucleotides agree with TRBD1. Germline CDR1 reads LNHNV; CDR2 reads YYDKDF (reference sequence). V lost 4 bases to trimming and J lost 1 base; unmatched junction nucleotides: 16. The length of the CDR3 is 20 residues. The chain's CDR3 is CATSTRGQGSEPLAKNIQYF. The CDR3 DNA reads as TGTGCCACCAGCACCCGGGGACAGGGGTCTGAGCCCCTTGCCAAAAACATTCAGTACTTC.

The chain couples TRBV29-1 to TRBJ1-5, with no clear D. CDR3 size: 12 residues. Germline V gene data show CDR1 as SQVTM and CDR2 as ANQGSEA. The ends were cut back, 6 bases at V and 5 bases at J, with 11 bases in the middle. This CDR3 reads CSVSNSDQPQHF. CDR3 coding DNA: TGCAGCGTCTCAAACAGCGATCAGCCCCAGCATTTT.

V usage is TRBV11-3 and J usage is TRBJ1-6; perhaps TRBD1 as D (6 bases). Germline V gene lookup returns CDR1 SGHNT and CDR2 YENEEA. The CDR3 is 15 amino acids. V lost 5 bases and J 7 bases, leaving 15 bases between the germline ends. The CDR3 nucleotides read TGTGCCAGCAGCCGACTACAGGGTGCCAATTCACCCCTCCACTTT. Its protein is CASSRLQGANSPLHF.

This clone has only one observation. The chain links TRBV4-1 to TRBJ2-1; weak D call: TRBD1 (6 bases). The CDR3 sequence is 13 residues long. CDR1 is MGHRA, CDR2 YSYEKL, per germline. V was clipped by 6 bases and J by 10 bases, with 16 bases between them. For the CDR3, the DNA is TGCGCCAGCAGTTACAGGGATTCTATGGAGCAGTTCTTC. Its translation is CASSYRDSMEQFF.